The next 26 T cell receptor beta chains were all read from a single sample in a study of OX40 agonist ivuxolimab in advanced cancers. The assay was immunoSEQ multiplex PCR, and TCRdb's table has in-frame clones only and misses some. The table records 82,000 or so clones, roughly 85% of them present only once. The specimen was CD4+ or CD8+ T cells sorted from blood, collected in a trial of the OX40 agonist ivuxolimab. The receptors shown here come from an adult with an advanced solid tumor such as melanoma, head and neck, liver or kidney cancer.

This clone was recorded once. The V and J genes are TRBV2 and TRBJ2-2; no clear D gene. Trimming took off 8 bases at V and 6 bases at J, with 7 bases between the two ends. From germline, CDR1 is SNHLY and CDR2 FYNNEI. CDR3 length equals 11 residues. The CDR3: CASSIAGELFF. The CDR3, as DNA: TGTGCCAGCTCGATCGCCGGGGAGCTGTTTTTT.

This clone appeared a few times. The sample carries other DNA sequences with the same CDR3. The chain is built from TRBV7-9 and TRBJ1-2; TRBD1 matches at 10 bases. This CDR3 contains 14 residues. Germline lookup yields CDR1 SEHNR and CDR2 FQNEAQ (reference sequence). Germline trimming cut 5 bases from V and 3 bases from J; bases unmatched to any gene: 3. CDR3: CASSPGTGDYGYTF. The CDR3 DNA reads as TGTGCCAGCAGCCCCGGGACAGGGGACTATGGCTACACCTTC.

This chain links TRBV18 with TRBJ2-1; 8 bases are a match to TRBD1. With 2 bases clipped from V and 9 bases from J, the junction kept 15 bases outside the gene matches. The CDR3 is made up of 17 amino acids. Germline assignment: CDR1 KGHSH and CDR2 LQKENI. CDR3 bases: TGTGCCAGCTCACCAGGAGAGGCCAGGGGGCTGGGAATTGAGCAGTTCTTC. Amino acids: CASSPGEARGLGIEQFF.

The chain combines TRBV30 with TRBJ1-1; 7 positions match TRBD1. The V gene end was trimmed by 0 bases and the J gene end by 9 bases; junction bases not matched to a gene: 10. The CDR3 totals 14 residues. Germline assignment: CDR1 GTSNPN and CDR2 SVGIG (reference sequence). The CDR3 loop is CAWSVGGQEVKAFF. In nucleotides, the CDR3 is TGTGCCTGGAGTGTGGGCGGACAGGAAGTTAAAGCTTTCTTT.

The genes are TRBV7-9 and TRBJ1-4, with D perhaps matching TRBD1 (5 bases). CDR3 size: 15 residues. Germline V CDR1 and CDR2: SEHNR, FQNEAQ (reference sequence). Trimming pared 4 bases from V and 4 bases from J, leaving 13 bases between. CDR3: CASSSVGTLNEKLFF. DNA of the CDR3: TGTGCCAGCAGCTCCGTCGGGACCCTTAATGAAAAACTGTTTTTT.

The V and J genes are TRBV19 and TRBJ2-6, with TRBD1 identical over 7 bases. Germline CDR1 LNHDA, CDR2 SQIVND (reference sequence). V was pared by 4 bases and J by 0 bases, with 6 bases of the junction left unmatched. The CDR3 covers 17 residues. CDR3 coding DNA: TGTGCCAGTAGTAGGGATACAGGGGACTCTGGGGCCAACGTCCTGACTTTC. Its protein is CASSRDTGDSGANVLTF.

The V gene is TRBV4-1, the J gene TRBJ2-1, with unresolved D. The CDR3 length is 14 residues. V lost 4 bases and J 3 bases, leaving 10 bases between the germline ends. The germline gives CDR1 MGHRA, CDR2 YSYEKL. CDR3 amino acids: CASSRTGNYNEQFF. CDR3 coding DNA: TGCGCCAGCAGCCGAACTGGGAACTACAATGAGCAGTTCTTC.

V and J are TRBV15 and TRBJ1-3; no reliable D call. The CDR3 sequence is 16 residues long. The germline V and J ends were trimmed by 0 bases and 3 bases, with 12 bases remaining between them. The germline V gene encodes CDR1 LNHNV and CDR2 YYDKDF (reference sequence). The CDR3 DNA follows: TGTGCCACCAGCAGAGATCTGGCGGGGTATGGAAACACCATATATTTT. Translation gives CATSRDLAGYGNTIYF.

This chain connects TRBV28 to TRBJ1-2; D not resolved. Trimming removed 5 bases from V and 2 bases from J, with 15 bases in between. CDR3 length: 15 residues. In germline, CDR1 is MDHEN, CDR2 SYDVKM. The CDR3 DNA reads TGTGCCAGCAGTCCCCCCCCGGGCGGGAACTATGGCTACACCTTC. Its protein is CASSPPPGGNYGYTF.

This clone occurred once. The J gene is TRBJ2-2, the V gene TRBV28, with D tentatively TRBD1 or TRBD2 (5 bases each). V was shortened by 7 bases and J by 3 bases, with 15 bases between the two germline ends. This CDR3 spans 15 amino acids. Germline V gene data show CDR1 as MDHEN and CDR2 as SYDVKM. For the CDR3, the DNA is TGTGCCAGCAAAATTCGGGACCTCTACACCGGGGAGCTGTTTTTT. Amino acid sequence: CASKIRDLYTGELFF.

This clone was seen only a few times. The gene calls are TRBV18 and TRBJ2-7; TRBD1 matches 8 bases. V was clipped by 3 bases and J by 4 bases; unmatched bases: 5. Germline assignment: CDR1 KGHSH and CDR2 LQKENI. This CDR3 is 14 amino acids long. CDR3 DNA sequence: TGTGCCAGCTCACCCCAGGACAGGGATTACGAGCAGTACTTC. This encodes CASSPQDRDYEQYF. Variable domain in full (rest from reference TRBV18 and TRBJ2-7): NAGVMQNPRHLVRRRGQEARLRCSPMKGHSHVYWYRQLPEEGLKFMVYLQKENIIDESGMPKERFSAEFPKEGPSILRIQQVVRGDSAAYFCASSPQDRDYEQYFGPGTRLTVT.

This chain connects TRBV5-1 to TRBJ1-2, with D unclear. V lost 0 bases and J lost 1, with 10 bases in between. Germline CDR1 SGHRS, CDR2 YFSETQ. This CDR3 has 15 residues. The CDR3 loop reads CASSLGGRYNYGYTF. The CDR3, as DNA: TGCGCCAGCAGCTTGGGAGGGCGATATAACTATGGCTACACCTTC.

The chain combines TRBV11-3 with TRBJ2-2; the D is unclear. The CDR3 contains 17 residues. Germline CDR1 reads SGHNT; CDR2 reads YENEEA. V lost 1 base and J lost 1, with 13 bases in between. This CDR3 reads CASSLGVGRQNTGELFF. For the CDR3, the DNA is TGTGCCAGCAGCTTAGGGGTGGGTCGGCAGAACACCGGGGAGCTGTTTTTT.

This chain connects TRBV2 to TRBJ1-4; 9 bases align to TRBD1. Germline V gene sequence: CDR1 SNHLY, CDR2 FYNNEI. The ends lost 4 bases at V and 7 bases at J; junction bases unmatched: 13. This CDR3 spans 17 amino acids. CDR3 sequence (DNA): TGTGCCAGCAGTGTTGACAGGGGGAGTCGGGATGGTGAAAAACTGTTTTTT. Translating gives CASSVDRGSRDGEKLFF.

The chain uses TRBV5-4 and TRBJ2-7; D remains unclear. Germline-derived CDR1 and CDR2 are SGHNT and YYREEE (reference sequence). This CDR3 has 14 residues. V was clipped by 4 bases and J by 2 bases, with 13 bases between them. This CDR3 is CASSNPIPPYEQYF. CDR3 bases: TGTGCCAGCAGCAACCCGATTCCCCCCTACGAGCAGTACTTC.

The CDR3 nucleotides read TGCAGCGTCCAAAGGGACAACACTGAAGCTTTCTTT. This sequence encodes CSVQRDNTEAFF. J is TRBJ1-1 and V is TRBV29-1; tentatively, D is TRBD1 (5 bases). The V gene's germline CDR1 is SQVTM and CDR2 ANQGSEA. This CDR3 contains 12 residues. Trimming left V 6 bases short and J 2 bases short, with 10 bases between.

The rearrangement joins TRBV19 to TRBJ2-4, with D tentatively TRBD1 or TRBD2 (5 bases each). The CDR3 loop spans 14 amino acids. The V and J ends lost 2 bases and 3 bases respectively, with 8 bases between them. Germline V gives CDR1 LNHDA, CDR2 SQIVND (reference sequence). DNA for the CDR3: TGTGCCAGTAGTATATCTGGGGGCAAAAACATTCAGTACTTC. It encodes CASSISGGKNIQYF.

Here the CDR3 DNA reads TGTGCCAGTAGTAGAATATTCAATCAGCCCCAGCATTTT. Translation: CASSRIFNQPQHF. The genes are TRBV19 and TRBJ1-5; D unclear. The CDR3 totals 13 residues. In germline, CDR1 is LNHDA, CDR2 SQIVND (reference sequence). V lost 4 bases, J lost 3 bases, and 7 bases lay in between.

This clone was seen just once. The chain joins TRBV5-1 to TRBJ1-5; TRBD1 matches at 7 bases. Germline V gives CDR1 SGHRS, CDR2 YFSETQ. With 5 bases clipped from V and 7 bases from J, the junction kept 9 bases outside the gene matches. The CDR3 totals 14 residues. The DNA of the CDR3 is TGCGCCAGCAGTCCCGGGCAGGGGGGACAGCCCCAGCATTTT. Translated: CASSPGQGGQPQHF.

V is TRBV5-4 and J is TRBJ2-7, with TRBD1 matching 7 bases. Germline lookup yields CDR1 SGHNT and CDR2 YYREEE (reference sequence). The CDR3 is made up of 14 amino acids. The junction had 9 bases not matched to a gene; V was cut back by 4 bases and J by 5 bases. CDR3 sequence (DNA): TGTGCCAGCAGCCTAAACAGGGGATTGGACGAGCAGTACTTC. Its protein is CASSLNRGLDEQYF.

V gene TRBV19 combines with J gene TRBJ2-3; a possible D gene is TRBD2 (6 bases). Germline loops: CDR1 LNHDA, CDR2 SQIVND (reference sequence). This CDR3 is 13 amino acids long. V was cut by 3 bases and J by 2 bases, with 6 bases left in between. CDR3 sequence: CASSMGLTDTQYF. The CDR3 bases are TGTGCCAGTAGTATGGGACTCACAGATACGCAGTATTTT.

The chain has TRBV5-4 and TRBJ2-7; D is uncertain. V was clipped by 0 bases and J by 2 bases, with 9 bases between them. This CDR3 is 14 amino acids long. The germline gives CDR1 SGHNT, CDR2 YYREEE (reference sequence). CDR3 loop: CASSLGGRTYEQYF. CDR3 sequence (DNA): TGTGCCAGCAGCTTGGGAGGCAGGACCTACGAGCAGTACTTC.

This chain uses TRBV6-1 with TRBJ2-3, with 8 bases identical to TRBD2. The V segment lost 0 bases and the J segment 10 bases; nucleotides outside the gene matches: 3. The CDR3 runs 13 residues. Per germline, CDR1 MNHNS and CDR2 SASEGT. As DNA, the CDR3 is TGTGCCAGCAGTGAAGCGTGGCGGGGGGCGCAGTATTTT. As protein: CASSEAWRGAQYF.

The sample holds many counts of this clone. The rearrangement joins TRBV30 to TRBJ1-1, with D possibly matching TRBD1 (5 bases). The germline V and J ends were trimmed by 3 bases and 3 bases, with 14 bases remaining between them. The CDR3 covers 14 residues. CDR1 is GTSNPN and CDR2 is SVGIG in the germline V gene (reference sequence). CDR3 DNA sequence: TGTGCCTGGAGGGGACGAGGGAGGGACACTGAAGCTTTCTTT. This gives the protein CAWRGRGRDTEAFF.

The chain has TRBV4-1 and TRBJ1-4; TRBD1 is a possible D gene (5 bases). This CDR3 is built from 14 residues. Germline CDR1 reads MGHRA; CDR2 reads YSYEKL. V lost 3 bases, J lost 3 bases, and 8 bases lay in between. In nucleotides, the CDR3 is TGCGCCAGCAGCCAGACAGCATCTAATGAAAAACTGTTTTTT. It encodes CASSQTASNEKLFF.

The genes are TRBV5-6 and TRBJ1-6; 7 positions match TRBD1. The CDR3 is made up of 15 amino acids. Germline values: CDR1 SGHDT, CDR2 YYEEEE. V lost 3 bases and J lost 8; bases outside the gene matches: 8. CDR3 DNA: TGTGCCAGCAGCTCGATGGGACAGAATCATTCACCCCTCCACTTT. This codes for CASSSMGQNHSPLHF.